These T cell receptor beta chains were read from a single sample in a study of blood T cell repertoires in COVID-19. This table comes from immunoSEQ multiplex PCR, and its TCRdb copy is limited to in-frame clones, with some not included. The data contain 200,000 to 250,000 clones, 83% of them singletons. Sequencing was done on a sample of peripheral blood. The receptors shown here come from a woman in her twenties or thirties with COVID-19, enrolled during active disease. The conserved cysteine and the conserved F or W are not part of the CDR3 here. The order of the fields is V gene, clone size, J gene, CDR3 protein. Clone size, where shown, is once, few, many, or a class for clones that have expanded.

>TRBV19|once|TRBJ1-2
ASSISMGRNYGYT
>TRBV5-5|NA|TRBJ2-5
ASSLGTGGGRETQY
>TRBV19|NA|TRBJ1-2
ASSILGAEGYT
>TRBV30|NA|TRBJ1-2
ASTDRQGNGYT
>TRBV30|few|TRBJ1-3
AWMRVGNTIY
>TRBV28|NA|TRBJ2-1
ASSQGLAGVDNEQF
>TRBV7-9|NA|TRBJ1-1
ASSLGQYHTEAF
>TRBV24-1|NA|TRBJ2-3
ATSDPGDFGVPDTQY
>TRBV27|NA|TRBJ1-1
ASSPGLNMNTEAF
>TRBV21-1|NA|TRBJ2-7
ASSKPLRSYEQY
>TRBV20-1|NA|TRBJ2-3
SVSPGQVADTQY
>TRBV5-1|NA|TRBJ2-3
ASSLDTVSTDTQY
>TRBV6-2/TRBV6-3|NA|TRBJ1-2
ASSLIPVRAYGYT
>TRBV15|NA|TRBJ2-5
ATSRVVAGVRETQY
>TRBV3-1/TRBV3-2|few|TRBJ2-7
ASSPRGGSYEQY
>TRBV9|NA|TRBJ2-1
ASSRGTSESNEQF
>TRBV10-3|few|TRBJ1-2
AISEGLGQALGGYT
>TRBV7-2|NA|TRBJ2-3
ASSLDPPVTDTQY
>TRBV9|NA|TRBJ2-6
ASSEGTSGAYGANVLT
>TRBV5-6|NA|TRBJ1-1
ASRDTGDSSEAF
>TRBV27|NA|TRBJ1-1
ASSLNLGGDTEAF
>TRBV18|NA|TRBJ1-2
ASSPSGQANGYT
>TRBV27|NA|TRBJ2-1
ASIPPAADEQF
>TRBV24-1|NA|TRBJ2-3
ATSGATDTQY
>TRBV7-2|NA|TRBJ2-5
ASSLVVRETQY
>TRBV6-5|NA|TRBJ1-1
ASGTGRPEAF
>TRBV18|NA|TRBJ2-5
ASSPDAAYQETQY
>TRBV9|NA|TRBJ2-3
ASSVVGTSTDTQY
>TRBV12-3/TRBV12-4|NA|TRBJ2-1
ASRRQEYNEQF
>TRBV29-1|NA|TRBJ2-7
SVEGGLNGAYEQY
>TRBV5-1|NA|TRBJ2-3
ASSSGTGSGTDTQY
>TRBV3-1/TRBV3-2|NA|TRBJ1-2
ASSQGPTKHGYT
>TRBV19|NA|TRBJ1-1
ASSRYRENTEAF
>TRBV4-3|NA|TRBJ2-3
ASSHSQTGGWKMRTDTQY
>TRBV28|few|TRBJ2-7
ASSLSSGLLYEQY
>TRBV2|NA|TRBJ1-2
ASRGSRYGYT
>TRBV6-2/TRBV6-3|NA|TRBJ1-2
ASSPRGQPQYGYT
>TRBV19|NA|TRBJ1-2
ASSMADRDYGYT
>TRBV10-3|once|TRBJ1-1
AIKYGTENTEAF
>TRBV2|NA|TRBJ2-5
ASKITAFQETQY